This T cell receptor beta chain appears in the sequencing data of a study of early T cells in non-severe SARS-CoV-2 infection (dated by TCRdb to about 2021). Describing the broader study: Because TCR sequencing relied on bulk RNA taken from unsorted whole blood, pairing of alpha and beta chains was not possible.

This was a case-control study nested in a cohort of healthcare workers in London, UK, who had nasopharyngeal swab PCR tests and blood samples taken every week. Healthcare workers were recruited during the week of the UK lockdown, between 23 and 31 March 2020, and followed weekly for up to about 15 weeks. Library generation was performed with 5' RACE. TCRdb lists the instrument as NextSeq 500. The TCR library protocol attached unique molecular identifiers to individual cDNA molecules to correct for sequencing error and PCR bias. TCR alpha and beta chains were both sequenced, and the abundances of alpha and beta sequences in each sample were closely correlated with each other. Regarding the original processing steps: Decombinator V4 was used to annotate TCR sequences for V gene, J gene and CDR3. Expanded TCRs were defined as changing significantly between any two time points under a Poisson model with p below 0.0001. TCR abundances were normalised to the total number of TCRs sequenced per sample and were expressed as counts per million. TRAV1-2 paired with TRAJ12, TRAJ20 or TRAJ33 defined MAIT TCRs, while TRAV10 paired with TRAJ18 defined iNKT TCRs. A search of VDJdb, accessed on 1 November 2021, was run for TCRs annotated to CMV, EBV and SARS-CoV-2, with TCRs annotated for multiple antigens excluded. TCRdb's own reprocessing of the public reads used fastp at Q25 and MiXCR and kept productive beta chains. Rows are unified per CDR3 protein, each entry keeping the most common DNA and genes. None of the V and J calls come from the authors' own analysis; TCRdb made them. The sample records tens of thousands of distinct CDR3 sequences, less than 9.5% of which are singletons. Under 4.5% of the sample is held by the ten biggest clonotypes.

The full study reports these points: Matching against VDJdb was skewed toward anti-spike CD8 responses, likely underestimated virus-specific expansions, and missed private and CD4 specificities.

This clonotype appeared many times. It lacks a known antigen. No per-base quality is available; no much larger clone lies one base away. Based on the germline V gene (reference sequence), the CDR1 and CDR2 sequences are DFQATT and SNEGSKA. Trimming takes 6 bases from V and 3 bases from J, and the germline ends sit 15 bases apart. From the cysteine up to the phenylalanine, the CDR3 has a length of 14 residues. Only CDR3 DNA remains: 42 bases, in frame from the first base. The sequences come from whole blood, collected at baseline. The sequence derives from an adult who was a healthcare worker with PCR-confirmed SARS-CoV-2 infection or an uninfected control (not recorded which). This chain is built from TRBV20-1 and TRBJ2-1, and possibly TRBD2, on 6 matching bases. The CDR3 reads as follows: CSASQGGGYNEQFF. In nucleotide form, the sequence is TGCAGTGCGAGTCAGGGAGGAGGCTACAATGAGCAGTTCTTC.